The 10 T cell receptor beta chains listed next were all sequenced from one sample in a study of blood T cell repertoires in COVID-19. TCRdb keeps only in-frame clones here, not all; method: immunoSEQ multiplex PCR. This sample yields 250,000 to 300,000 clones, of which around 90% are seen a single time; around 1% belongs to the top ten. Sequencing was done on a sample of PBMCs or T cells enriched from blood (not recorded which). These receptors came from a woman aged 25 to 39 who had recovered from COVID-19.

The chain couples TRBV4-1 to TRBJ2-2; possibly TRBD1 for D (5 bases). Germline-derived CDR1 and CDR2 are MGHRA and YSYEKL. This CDR3 has 15 residues. Trimming cost V 7 bases and J 5 bases, with 17 bases left between them. CDR3 sequence (DNA): TGCGCCAGCAAGGCCACCAGGGTATGGACCGGGGAGCTGTTTTTT. It codes for CASKATRVWTGELFF.

This chain joins TRBV10-3 and TRBJ2-3; D gene unclear. Germline V lookup: CDR1 ENHRY, CDR2 SYGVKD. V was clipped by 4 bases and J by 6 bases, with 8 bases between them. CDR3 size: 12 residues. The DNA for the CDR3 is TGTGCCATCAGTGGGAGCCGGGATACGCAGTATTTT. It yields the protein CAISGSRDTQYF.

The J gene is TRBJ2-7, the V gene TRBV28, with TRBD2 as a possible D gene (6 bases). Germline-derived CDR1 and CDR2 are MDHEN and SYDVKM. V was pared by 2 bases and J by 3 bases, with 14 bases between. The CDR3 covers 15 residues. The CDR3 here is CASSLGDFFVYEQYF. CDR3 DNA sequence: TGTGCCAGCAGTTTAGGGGACTTTTTTGTCTACGAGCAGTACTTC.

This clone has a handful of counts. This chain links TRBV3-1 (or the pseudogene TRBV3-2) with TRBJ2-7, with 11 bases fitting TRBD2. V lost 6 bases and J lost 0; bases outside the gene matches: 4. Germline V gives CDR1 LGHDT, CDR2 YNNKEL (reference sequence). CDR3 size: 15 residues. CDR3 residues: CASREGLAASYEQYF. In DNA form, the CDR3 reads TGTGCCAGCAGGGAGGGACTAGCGGCCTCCTACGAGCAGTACTTC.

This chain joins TRBV7-8 and TRBJ1-2, with TRBD1 as a possible D gene (5 bases). The length of the CDR3 is 17 residues. CDR1 and CDR2 (germline): SGHVS, FQNEAQ. The V gene lost 1 base and the J gene lost 8 bases, with 23 bases spanning the gap. This CDR3 reads CASSLDLRQTSERGYTF. In DNA form, the CDR3 reads TGTGCCAGCAGCTTAGATCTAAGACAGACCTCCGAGCGAGGCTACACCTTC. The full variable domain, in which reference TRBV7-8 and TRBJ1-2 provide the parts outside the CDR3, is GAGVSQSPRYKVAKRGQDVALRCDPISGHVSLFWYQQALGQGPEFLTYFQNEAQLDKSGLPSDRFFAERPEGSVSTLKIQRTQQEDSAVYLCASSLDLRQTSERGYTFGSGTRLTVV.

The chain couples TRBV7-6 to TRBJ1-4; TRBD1 aligns across 7 bases. This CDR3 region has 16 residues. V gave up 2 bases and J gave up 8 bases; unmatched junction bases: 11. CDR1 is SGHVS, CDR2 FNYEAQ, per germline. In nucleotides, the CDR3 is TGTGCCAGCAGCTTACGCCCTGACAGGGAAGGGGAAAAACTGTTTTTT. Its translation: CASSLRPDREGEKLFF.

This clone was picked up many times. V gene TRBV9 combines with J gene TRBJ1-2; 12 nucleotides agree with TRBD1. Germline CDR1 reads SGDLS; CDR2 reads YYNGEE. The CDR3 extends over 14 amino acids. Trimming removed 7 bases from V and 5 bases from J; junction bases left unmatched: 6. CDR3 bases: TGTGCCAGCTACGGGACAGGGGGCCCGTATGGCTACACCTTC. This codes for CASYGTGGPYGYTF.

The rearrangement links TRBV29-1 to TRBJ2-3; 14 bases are shared with TRBD2. J gave up 5 bases and V 6 bases, and 7 bases lay outside the gene matches. This CDR3 is built from 15 residues. Germline CDR1 and CDR2: SQVTM and ANQGSEA. Here the CDR3 reads CSVGTSGSGGDTQYF. For the CDR3, the DNA is TGCAGCGTGGGGACTAGCGGGAGTGGCGGAGATACGCAGTATTTT.

The chain recombines TRBV6-1 with TRBJ2-5, with TRBD2 matching over 15 bases. CDR1 is MNHNS, CDR2 SASEGT, per germline. The CDR3 extends over 19 amino acids. V lost 2 bases, J lost 4 bases, and 11 bases stayed unmatched. Written as DNA, the CDR3 is TGTGCCAGCAGTGAATGGAAGGGACTAGCGGGAGGAAGTCGAGAGACCCAGTACTTC. Residues: CASSEWKGLAGGSRETQYF.

The chain carries TRBV5-4 and TRBJ2-3, with 9 positions matching TRBD2. V trimming: 4 bases; J trimming: 9 bases; junction bases outside the gene matches: 18. Germline V gene sequence: CDR1 SGHNT, CDR2 YYREEE (reference sequence). The CDR3 has 17 residues. This chain's CDR3 is CASSPVAGGPSGKTQYF. CDR3 bases: TGTGCCAGCAGCCCTGTGGCGGGAGGGCCTTCGGGGAAGACGCAGTATTTT.